The 21 T cell receptor beta chains in this list originate from one sample, sequenced in a study of cytomegalovirus exposure and HLA in healthy donors. TCRdb's copy holds only in-frame clones and misses some; the assay was immunoSEQ multiplex PCR. The table records 220,000 or so clones, roughly 84% of them present only once. The sample comprised PBMCs. The receptors were sampled from a woman aged 25 to 39 in good health and CMV-seropositive.

This clone appeared a few times. The chain has TRBV6-4 and TRBJ1-1, with 8 bases that match TRBD1. This CDR3 comprises 15 residues. V dropped 0 bases and J dropped 0; count of bases not matched to a gene: 0. In germline, CDR1 is MRHNA, CDR2 SNTAGT. The CDR3 DNA follows: TGTGCCAGCAGTGACTCCAGGGGGCTGAACACTGAAGCTTTCTTT. Protein: CASSDSRGLNTEAFF.

The chain recombines TRBV2 with TRBJ2-1; D is unclear. V was trimmed by 10 bases and J by 4 bases, leaving 8 bases between them. The CDR3 runs to 11 residues. In germline, CDR1 is SNHLY, CDR2 FYNNEI. The CDR3 coding sequence is TGTGCCACCGACTTTTACAATGAGCAGTTCTTC. It yields the protein CATDFYNEQFF.

J is TRBJ2-5 and V is TRBV5-4; tentative D call: TRBD2 (5 bases). The germline gives CDR1 SGHNT, CDR2 YYREEE (reference sequence). The CDR3 covers 13 residues. Trimming took off 0 bases at V and 3 bases at J, with 6 bases between the two ends. The CDR3 nucleotides read TGTGCCAGCAGCTTGGTTAGCGAAGAGACCCAGTACTTC. Its translation: CASSLVSEETQYF. Filled out from reference TRBV5-4 and TRBJ2-5, the complete variable domain reads ETGVTQSPTHLIKTRGQQVTLRCSSQSGHNTVSWYQQALGQGPQFIFQYYREEENGRGNFPPRFSGLQFPNYSSELNVNALELDDSALYLCASSLVSEETQYFGPGTRLLVL.

The gene calls are TRBV28 and TRBJ2-7; the D gene could be TRBD1 or TRBD2 (5 bases each). This CDR3 region has 13 residues. V shed 3 bases and J shed 6 bases, with 12 bases lying between them. The germline V gene encodes CDR1 MDHEN and CDR2 SYDVKM. As DNA, the CDR3 is TGTGCCAGCAGTTTGTGGGGGAGAGGCGAGCAGTACTTC. This codes for CASSLWGRGEQYF.

The chain couples TRBV11-2 to TRBJ2-2, with TRBD2 matching 8 bases. The CDR3 length is 15 residues. Germline lookup yields CDR1 SGHAT and CDR2 FQNNGV. The trim removed 1 base at V and 3 bases at J, leaving 1 base unmatched. The CDR3 bases are TGTGCCAGCAGCTTAGGAGCGGGAGACACCGGGGAGCTGTTTTTT. Translation: CASSLGAGDTGELFF.

This clone has a single count. CDR3 in amino acids: CASSFSGSPGELFF. The CDR3 DNA reads as TGCGCCAGCAGCTTTAGCGGGAGTCCCGGGGAGCTGTTTTTT. The chain combines TRBV5-1 with TRBJ2-2, with 9 bases fitting TRBD2. Trimming took 2 bases from V and 6 from J; bases not matched to a gene: 2. The germline V gene has CDR1 SGHRS and CDR2 YFSETQ. CDR3 length: 14 amino acids.

This sequence joins TRBV9 and TRBJ2-5; 8 bases agree with TRBD2. The CDR3 runs 14 residues. V trimming: 5 bases; J trimming: 3 bases; junction bases outside the gene matches: 6. Germline V lookup: CDR1 SGDLS, CDR2 YYNGEE. The CDR3: CASSAGLAKETQYF. The CDR3 coding sequence is TGTGCCAGCAGTGCCGGACTAGCAAAAGAGACCCAGTACTTC.

The chain carries TRBV7-9 and TRBJ2-7; D may correspond to TRBD1 or TRBD2 (7 bases each). CDR3 size: 13 residues. Germline CDR1 SEHNR, CDR2 FQNEAQ (reference sequence). V was trimmed by 5 bases and J by 6 bases, leaving 14 bases between them. The CDR3 nucleotides are TGTGCCAGCAGCCTCGCAGGGGGGGCCGAGCAGTACTTC. This gives the protein CASSLAGGAEQYF.

This chain joins TRBV6-1 and TRBJ2-7; 7 bases match TRBD2. CDR1 is MNHNS and CDR2 is SASEGT in the germline V gene. V was clipped by 3 bases and J by 1 base; unmatched bases: 0. The CDR3 has 13 residues. For the CDR3, the DNA is TGTGCCAGCAGTGAGGGAGGGTCCTACGAGCAGTACTTC. This codes for CASSEGGSYEQYF.

This chain uses TRBV5-1 with TRBJ2-3, with 10 bases aligning to TRBD2. Germline lookup yields CDR1 SGHRS and CDR2 YFSETQ. Trimming took 2 bases from V and 1 from J; bases not matched to a gene: 13. The CDR3 runs 19 residues. The CDR3 region is CASSFILAGAIGGTDTQYF. The CDR3 region has the DNA TGCGCCAGCAGCTTCATCCTAGCGGGAGCCATCGGGGGCACAGATACGCAGTATTTT.

This chain connects TRBV7-6 to TRBJ2-7; D not resolved. The CDR3 is made up of 13 amino acids. V was shortened by 5 bases and J by 5 bases, with 13 bases between the two germline ends. Germline V CDR1 and CDR2: SGHVS, FNYEAQ. This chain's CDR3 is CASSQGYRDEQYF. The CDR3 nucleotides are TGTGCCAGCAGCCAAGGATATAGGGACGAGCAGTACTTC.

The chain employs TRBV5-1 and TRBJ2-7, with 13 bases that match TRBD2. Germline-derived CDR1 and CDR2 are SGHRS and YFSETQ. The CDR3 totals 15 residues. The junction had 8 bases not matched to a gene; V was cut back by 4 bases and J by 7 bases. The CDR3 region is CASSNGLAGVWEQYF. Here the CDR3 DNA reads TGCGCCAGCAGCAACGGACTAGCGGGAGTTTGGGAGCAGTACTTC.

The gene calls are TRBV19 and TRBJ1-2, with 7 nucleotides matching TRBD1. Germline CDR1 is LNHDA and CDR2 is SQIVND (reference sequence). The junction had 5 bases not matched to a gene; V was cut back by 5 bases and J by 5 bases. The CDR3 sequence is 13 residues long. The CDR3 nucleotides read TGTGCCAGTAGTGACGGGACAGCTTATGGCTACACCTTC. Translated: CASSDGTAYGYTF.

In this sample, this clone turned up a few times. The V and J genes are TRBV18 and TRBJ1-2, with D possibly being TRBD1 (6 bases). CDR1 KGHSH and CDR2 LQKENI come from the germline V gene. Trimming pared 8 bases from V and 0 bases from J, leaving 10 bases between. This CDR3 is built from 13 residues. CDR3 sequence: CASRDIANYGYTF. The DNA of the CDR3 is TGTGCCAGCCGGGACATAGCTAACTATGGCTACACCTTC.

The chain combines TRBV5-6 with TRBJ2-1, with D unclear. With 7 bases removed from V and 0 bases from J, the gap between germline ends came to 11 bases. This CDR3 is 14 amino acids long. The V gene's germline CDR1 is SGHDT and CDR2 YYEEEE. DNA for the CDR3: TGTGCCAGCCTCTCCCTAAGCTCCTACAATGAGCAGTTCTTC. Translated, it gives CASLSLSSYNEQFF.

J is TRBJ2-7 and V is TRBV18; D is ambiguous. The CDR3 consists of 16 residues. Germline-derived CDR1 and CDR2 are KGHSH and LQKENI. Trimming shortened V by 3 bases and J by 0 bases, and 15 bases separated the two germline ends. The CDR3 nucleotides are TGTGCCAGCTCACCGACGGGCAGGCGTAACTCCTACGAGCAGTACTTC. Amino acid sequence: CASSPTGRRNSYEQYF.

This clone came up once. CDR3 amino acids: CASSPGSYNEQFF. CDR3 in DNA: TGTGCCAGCAGCCCTGGCTCCTACAATGAGCAGTTCTTC. J is TRBJ2-1 and V is TRBV7-9; D unclear. Germline CDR1 and CDR2: SEHNR and FQNEAQ (reference sequence). The germline V and J ends were trimmed by 5 bases and 0 bases, with 5 bases remaining between them. CDR3 size: 13 residues.

V is TRBV12-5 and J is TRBJ2-1; TRBD2 aligns across 13 bases. Germline V gene lookup returns CDR1 LGHNT and CDR2 FRNRAP. Trimming removed 5 bases from V and 8 bases from J; junction bases left unmatched: 6. CDR3 length: 15 amino acids. The CDR3 DNA sequence: TGTGCTAGTGGTCCCGGGACTAGCGGGACCTATGAGCAGTTCTTC. This gives the protein CASGPGTSGTYEQFF.

The rearrangement links TRBV29-1 to TRBJ1-2; D is perhaps TRBD1 (6 bases). CDR3 length: 12 residues. V shed 0 bases and J shed 8 bases, with 10 bases lying between them. CDR1 and CDR2 (germline): SQVTM, ANQGSEA. CDR3 bases: TGCAGCGTTGAAGAGGGGGCAGGAGGCTACACCTTC. Encoded protein: CSVEEGAGGYTF.

This clone has ten or more counts. The chain is built from TRBV28 and TRBJ1-2; possible D gene TRBD1, 6 bases. Germline CDR1 reads MDHEN; CDR2 reads SYDVKM. The CDR3 spans 13 residues. Trimming removed 5 bases at V and 8 bases at J, with 15 bases between. The CDR3, as DNA: TGTGCCAGCAGTCAAACAGGGTCAAAAGGCTACACCTTC. It yields the protein CASSQTGSKGYTF.

The chain uses TRBV27 and TRBJ2-2, with 7 bases identical to TRBD1. Germline loops: CDR1 MNHEY, CDR2 SMNVEV (reference sequence). The ends lost 8 bases at V and 4 bases at J; junction bases unmatched: 10. The CDR3 totals 15 residues. The CDR3, as DNA: TGTGCCAGCTGTTCAAGGGGACAGTTCACCGGGGAGCTGTTTTTT. This sequence encodes CASCSRGQFTGELFF.